Below are 2 T cell receptor beta chains sequenced from a single sample in a study of shared clonotypes between healthy human individuals. Some clones are missing from TCRdb's copy, which holds only in-frame ones; the method was immunoSEQ multiplex PCR. The sample contains approximately 500,000 clones, 70% to 80% of which appear only once. Sequenced sample: PBMCs. The receptors originated from a woman aged 40 to 55 in good health. Some clones in this sample may be carry-over from other donors' samples.

The chain combines TRBV27 with TRBJ2-1, with 8 bases identical to TRBD1. CDR3 length equals 14 residues. Germline V gene sequence: CDR1 MNHEY, CDR2 SMNVEV (reference sequence). J was trimmed by 12 bases and V by 5 bases; bases with no gene match: 12. The CDR3 region has the DNA TGTGCCAGCAGTCTCGGACAGGGATTCTACGGGCAGTTCTTC. Translation: CASSLGQGFYGQFF.

The table lists this clone with a few counts. This chain links TRBV5-1 with TRBJ2-1, with 11 bases that match TRBD2. Germline assignment: CDR1 SGHRS and CDR2 YFSETQ. V gave up 4 bases and J gave up 3 bases; unmatched junction bases: 9. This CDR3 spans 17 amino acids. In DNA, the CDR3 is TGCGCCAGCAGCCCGACCATAGCGGGAGGGTTCTACAATGAGCAGTTCTTC. It translates to CASSPTIAGGFYNEQFF.